Each of the 9 T cell receptor beta chains below was sequenced from the same sample in a study of blood T cell repertoires in COVID-19. The repertoire was sequenced with immunoSEQ multiplex PCR; TCRdb's copy has only in-frame clones and lacks some. This table holds under 550,000 clones, 70% to 90% found once. Sequencing input: peripheral blood. Source of these receptors: a man aged 18 to 35 with COVID-19, enrolled during active disease.

CDR3 in amino acids: CASSFPQGVKTDTQYF. In DNA form, the CDR3 reads TGCGCCAGCAGCTTCCCACAGGGGGTAAAGACAGATACGCAGTATTTT. The chain is built from TRBV5-1 and TRBJ2-3, with TRBD1 identical over 8 bases. Per germline, CDR1 SGHRS and CDR2 YFSETQ. V shed 2 bases and J 3 bases; nucleotides not matched to a gene: 8. The CDR3 runs to 16 residues. Full variable domain (missing parts from reference TRBV5-1 and TRBJ2-3): KAGVTQTPRYLIKTRGQQVTLSCSPISGHRSVSWYQQTPGQGLQFLFEYFSETQRNKGNFPGRFSGRQFSNSRSEMNVSTLELGDSALYLCASSFPQGVKTDTQYFGPGTRLTVL.

The chain carries TRBV5-1 and TRBJ2-5; D gene ambiguous. The CDR3 spans 15 residues. Germline V gene lookup returns CDR1 SGHRS and CDR2 YFSETQ. Trimming shortened V by 0 bases and J by 2 bases, and 11 bases separated the two germline ends. CDR3 in amino acids: CASSLAGSKQETQYF. CDR3 DNA: TGCGCCAGCAGCTTGGCAGGCTCGAAGCAAGAGACCCAGTACTTC.

The count of this clone is one. The rearrangement joins TRBV18 to TRBJ2-6; perhaps TRBD2 as D (6 bases). Trimming pared 6 bases from V and 2 bases from J, leaving 11 bases between. Germline V lookup: CDR1 KGHSH, CDR2 LQKENI. This CDR3 has 15 amino acids. This CDR3 reads CASSPGVAGANVLTF. The CDR3 DNA follows: TGTGCCAGCTCGCCGGGGGTGGCTGGGGCCAACGTCCTGACTTTC.

The genes are TRBV10-1 and TRBJ2-6; 7 nucleotides agree with TRBD1. The CDR3 is made up of 22 amino acids. The V gene end was trimmed by 7 bases and the J gene end by 0 bases; junction bases not matched to a gene: 24. Germline V CDR1 and CDR2: WNHNN, SYGVQD (reference sequence). The CDR3 loop reads CASNNQGVRVGTRTSGANVLTF. CDR3 sequence (DNA): TGCGCCAGCAATAACCAGGGGGTAAGGGTGGGGACGCGGACCTCTGGGGCCAACGTCCTGACTTTC.

The chain is built from TRBV30 and TRBJ2-2, with 7 bases aligning to TRBD1. The CDR3 extends over 12 amino acids. V shed 1 base, J shed 9 bases, and the junction held 2 bases outside the gene matches. Germline values: CDR1 GTSNPN, CDR2 SVGIG (reference sequence). CDR3: CAWSGQGRELFF. Here the CDR3 DNA reads TGTGCCTGGAGTGGACAGGGACGGGAGCTGTTTTTT.

V is TRBV7-6 and J is TRBJ2-1; 7 nucleotides line up with TRBD2. CDR3 length equals 15 residues. CDR1 is SGHVS and CDR2 is FNYEAQ in the germline V gene. V lost 5 bases to trimming and J lost 2 bases; unmatched junction nucleotides: 6. CDR3 sequence: CASSPFGGAYNEQFF. CDR3 nucleotide sequence: TGTGCCAGCAGCCCGTTTGGGGGGGCCTACAATGAGCAGTTCTTC.

The chain links TRBV5-1 to TRBJ2-1; D perhaps matches TRBD2 (5 bases). The CDR3 runs to 13 residues. The V end was cut by 4 bases, the J end by 5 bases, with 10 bases between. The germline V gene has CDR1 SGHRS and CDR2 YFSETQ. The CDR3 nucleotides are TGCGCCAGCAGCGTGGGGAGAAACAATGAGCAGTTCTTC. This translates into CASSVGRNNEQFF.

This clone came up once. J is TRBJ1-1 and V is TRBV3-1 (or the pseudogene TRBV3-2); D is unclear. V was cut by 0 bases and J by 8 bases, with 16 bases left in between. Germline V gene lookup returns CDR1 LGHDT and CDR2 YNNKEL (reference sequence). This CDR3 region has 15 residues. The CDR3 reads CASSQEEKVPREAFF. The CDR3 coding sequence is TGTGCCAGCAGCCAAGAAGAGAAGGTCCCTAGGGAAGCTTTCTTT.

The chain carries TRBV5-1 and TRBJ2-1; 10 bases map to TRBD1. The CDR3 loop spans 14 amino acids. CDR1 SGHRS and CDR2 YFSETQ come from the germline V gene. V was pared by 1 base and J by 6 bases, with 1 base of the junction left unmatched. The CDR3 protein is CASSLWTGGNEQFF. CDR3 nucleotide sequence: TGCGCCAGCAGCTTGTGGACAGGGGGCAATGAGCAGTTCTTC.